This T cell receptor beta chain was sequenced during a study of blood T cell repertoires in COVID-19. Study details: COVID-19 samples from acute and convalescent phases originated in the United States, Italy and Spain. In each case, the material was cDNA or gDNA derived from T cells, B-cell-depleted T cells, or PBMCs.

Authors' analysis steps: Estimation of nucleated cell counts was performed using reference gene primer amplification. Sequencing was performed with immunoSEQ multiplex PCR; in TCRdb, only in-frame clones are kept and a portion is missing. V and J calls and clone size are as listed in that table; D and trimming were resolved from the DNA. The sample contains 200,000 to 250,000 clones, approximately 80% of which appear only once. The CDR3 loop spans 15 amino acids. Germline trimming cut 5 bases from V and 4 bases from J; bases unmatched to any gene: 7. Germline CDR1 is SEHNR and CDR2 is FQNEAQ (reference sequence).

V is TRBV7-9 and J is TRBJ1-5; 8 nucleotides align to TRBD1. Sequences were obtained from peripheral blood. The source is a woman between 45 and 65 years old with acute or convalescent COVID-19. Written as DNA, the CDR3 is TGTGCCAGCAGCCCTGACAGGGGCCCAAATCAGCCCCAGCATTTT. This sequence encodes CASSPDRGPNQPQHF.